The 25 T cell receptor beta chains below come from one sample, sequenced in a study of cytomegalovirus exposure and HLA in healthy donors listed by TCRdb under 2017. Preparation of the library involved the immunoSEQ multiplex PCR assay. For the multiplex PCR, a mixture combining 60 forward primers for TCR Vbeta segments and 13 reverse primers for TCR Jbeta segments was used. TCRdb limited this immuneACCESS table to in-frame rearrangements with V and J called. A share of clones is missing; checked studies link under half to unresolved V genes, and the rest is unexplained. This sample holds about 97,000 clones; roughly 83% were observed only once. The top ten clonotypes cover just over 2.5% of the sample. The sequencing input was PBMCs. All receptors derive from a man aged 35 to 55 in good health and CMV-seronegative.

The chain couples TRBV18 to TRBJ1-2; D might be TRBD1 (6 bases). V lost 2 bases and J 3 bases, leaving 13 bases between the germline ends. The CDR3 has 15 amino acids. In germline, CDR1 is KGHSH, CDR2 LQKENI. CDR3 DNA sequence: TGTGCCAGCTCACCAGGGACATTCGTGGACTATGGCTACACCTTC. As protein: CASSPGTFVDYGYTF. Using reference TRBV18 and TRBJ1-2 for the parts outside the CDR3, the full variable domain is NAGVMQNPRHLVRRRGQEARLRCSPMKGHSHVYWYRQLPEEGLKFMVYLQKENIIDESGMPKERFSAEFPKEGPSILRIQQVVRGDSAAYFCASSPGTFVDYGYTFGSGTRLTVV.

Concerning this clone: At one of its ends the junction is not consistent with the germline gene, which may arise from a read error. V and J are TRBV7-9 and TRBJ1-4, with unresolved D. The length of the CDR3 is 12 residues. Per germline, CDR1 SEHNR and CDR2 FQNEAQ (reference sequence). CDR3 sequence: CSSSSGGEKLFF. CDR3 in DNA: TGTTCCAGCAGCTCAGGCGGGGAAAAACTGTTTTTT. Supplemented by reference TRBV7-9 and TRBJ1-4, the full variable domain reads DTGVSQNPRHKITKRGQNVTFRCDPISEHNRLYWYRQTLGQGPEFLTYFQNEAQLEKSRLLSDRFSAERPKGSFSTLEIQRTEQGDSAMYLCSSSSGGEKLFFGSGTQLSVL.

The genes are TRBV29-1 and TRBJ2-3; 9 bases match TRBD2. Trimming cost V 4 bases and J 5 bases; bases outside gene matches: 7. The CDR3 totals 14 residues. Germline assignment: CDR1 SQVTM and CDR2 ANQGSEA. This chain's CDR3 is CSVVGRGGEDTQYF. The CDR3 DNA reads TGCAGCGTTGTCGGGCGGGGGGGTGAAGATACGCAGTATTTT.

The chain couples TRBV14 to TRBJ1-4; 7 bases agree with TRBD1. This CDR3 has 18 amino acids. V shed 0 bases and J 2 bases; nucleotides not matched to a gene: 9. The V gene's germline CDR1 is SGHDN and CDR2 FVKESK. CDR3 DNA: TGTGCCAGCAGCCAAGATAGCAGGGGGTCCGGGACTAATGAAAAACTGTTTTTT. The encoded protein is CASSQDSRGSGTNEKLFF.

Remarks on this clone: The junction departs from germline at one end; a sequencing error may be responsible. The chain is built from TRBV2 and TRBJ1-6; 9 bases fit TRBD1. This CDR3 spans 15 amino acids. Germline V gene data show CDR1 as SNHLY and CDR2 as FYNNEI. CDR3 in DNA: TGTGCCAGAGGACAGGGGACCTCCAATAATTCACCCCTCCACTTT. It is translated as CARGQGTSNNSPLHF.

Concerning this clone itself: A junction end diverges from the germline sequence, so it may reflect a read error. The genes are TRBV7-9 and TRBJ2-7, with TRBD1 identical over 10 bases. This CDR3 region has 13 residues. The germline gives CDR1 SEHNR, CDR2 FQNEAQ (reference sequence). The CDR3 protein is CSSSWDRGYEQYF. For the CDR3, the DNA is TGTTCCAGCAGCTGGGACAGGGGCTACGAGCAGTACTTC.

This chain connects TRBV13 to TRBJ2-1; TRBD1 is a possible D gene (6 bases). Germline V gene data show CDR1 as PRHDT and CDR2 as FYEKMQ (reference sequence). V was pared by 1 base and J by 3 bases, with 7 bases between. This CDR3 region has 14 residues. CDR3 in amino acids: CASSLADSYNEQFF. DNA of the CDR3: TGTGCCAGCAGCTTAGCGGACAGCTACAATGAGCAGTTCTTC.

This clone was observed a few times. V and J are TRBV6-6 and TRBJ2-3, with 7 bases aligning to TRBD1. The germline CDR1 and CDR2 sequences are MNHNY and SVGAGI (reference sequence). The CDR3 is 15 residues long. V gave up 8 bases and J gave up 2 bases; unmatched junction bases: 10. This CDR3 is CASSRGQQPTDTQYF. CDR3 DNA: TGTGCCAGCTCTAGGGGACAGCAACCCACAGATACGCAGTATTTT.

This chain joins TRBV11-2 and TRBJ1-3, with a possible D match to TRBD1 (6 bases). This CDR3 is 16 amino acids long. The germline gives CDR1 SGHAT, CDR2 FQNNGV. Trimming shortened V by 4 bases and J by 0 bases, and 13 bases separated the two germline ends. The CDR3 loop is CASSSPRGISGNTIYF. The CDR3 bases are TGTGCCAGCAGCTCCCCGAGGGGGATCTCTGGAAACACCATATATTTT.

The chain couples TRBV18 to TRBJ2-1, with 8 positions matching TRBD2. This CDR3 contains 14 residues. The germline V gene encodes CDR1 KGHSH and CDR2 LQKENI. V was pared by 8 bases and J by 7 bases, with 10 bases of the junction left unmatched. The CDR3: CASRPSGGRNEQFF. The CDR3, as DNA: TGTGCCAGCCGCCCTTCGGGGGGGAGGAATGAGCAGTTCTTC.

The CDR3 loop reads CASSSGTSGHNEQFF. DNA of the CDR3: TGTGCCAGCAGTTCCGGGACTAGCGGTCACAATGAGCAGTTCTTC. The chain employs TRBV6-5 and TRBJ2-1; 11 bases are shared with TRBD2. J was trimmed by 5 bases and V by 4 bases; bases with no gene match: 4. This CDR3 has 15 amino acids. The germline V gene encodes CDR1 MNHEY and CDR2 SVGAGI.

The chain carries TRBV1 and TRBJ2-4; TRBD2 reflects the table's D call only, with no check against the DNA. TRBV1 has pseudogene status. This CDR3 region has 15 residues. The CDR3 DNA reads as TGCACCAGGGGGGGACTAGGGGGGGCCAAAAACATTCAGTACTTC. Amino acids: CTRGGLGGAKNIQYF.

CDR3 region: CASSSTGSMNTEAFF. The CDR3 DNA reads TGTGCCAGTAGTTCGACAGGGAGCATGAACACTGAAGCTTTCTTT. The chain uses TRBV19 and TRBJ1-1, with TRBD1 matching 7 bases. The germline CDR1 and CDR2 sequences are LNHDA and SQIVND (reference sequence). The CDR3 runs 15 residues. The ends lost 5 bases at V and 0 bases at J; junction bases unmatched: 6.

The rearrangement links TRBV6-5 to TRBJ2-5; TRBD1 agrees at 8 bases. The CDR3 is 13 residues long. V shed 8 bases and J 5 bases; nucleotides not matched to a gene: 7. In germline, CDR1 is MNHEY, CDR2 SVGAGI. CDR3 sequence (DNA): TGTGCCAGCGGCCCAGGGGGCTTTGAGACCCAGTACTTC. This sequence encodes CASGPGGFETQYF.

The J gene is TRBJ2-5, the V gene TRBV18, with D possibly TRBD2 on 7 matching bases. Germline V lookup: CDR1 KGHSH, CDR2 LQKENI. V lost 1 base to trimming and J lost 10 bases, with 19 bases between them. The CDR3 is 15 residues long. CDR3 amino acids: CASSPRGGAVYDQYF. In DNA, the CDR3 is TGTGCCAGCTCACCACGGGGGGGCGCCGTTTATGACCAGTACTTC. Supplemented by reference TRBV18 and TRBJ2-5, the full variable domain reads NAGVMQNPRHLVRRRGQEARLRCSPMKGHSHVYWYRQLPEEGLKFMVYLQKENIIDESGMPKERFSAEFPKEGPSILRIQQVVRGDSAAYFCASSPRGGAVYDQYFGPGTRLLVL.

V usage is TRBV5-4 and J usage is TRBJ2-7; 12 bases are shared with TRBD1. The CDR3 is 16 residues long. After removal of 4 bases from V and 5 bases from J, the junction contained 10 bases not matched to a gene. Germline values: CDR1 SGHNT, CDR2 YYREEE (reference sequence). CDR3 in amino acids: CASSQNPGQGAHEQYF. The CDR3, as DNA: TGTGCCAGCAGCCAGAACCCGGGACAGGGGGCCCACGAGCAGTACTTC.

This chain uses TRBV7-9 with TRBJ2-3; tentative D call: TRBD2 (7 bases). Germline assignment: CDR1 SEHNR and CDR2 FQNEAQ (reference sequence). The V gene lost 10 bases and the J gene lost 7 bases, with 21 bases spanning the gap. The length of the CDR3 is 14 residues. CDR3 loop: CAIRGGGYTNTQYF. CDR3 coding DNA: TGTGCCATCCGGGGCGGGGGCTACACGAATACGCAGTATTTT.

With regard to this clone: In the same sample, other DNA sequences code for this CDR3. V is TRBV18 and J is TRBJ1-1, with 9 bases aligning to TRBD1. The CDR3 is 12 residues long. V gave up 3 bases and J gave up 8 bases; unmatched junction bases: 1. Germline V gene data show CDR1 as KGHSH and CDR2 as LQKENI. CDR3 loop: CASSPGQGEAFF. DNA for the CDR3: TGTGCCAGCTCACCGGGACAGGGAGAAGCTTTCTTT.

This sequence joins TRBV5-1 and TRBJ1-1; TRBD1 matches 10 bases. CDR1 and CDR2 (germline): SGHRS, YFSETQ. V was pared by 5 bases and J by 2 bases, with 15 bases of the junction left unmatched. This CDR3 is 18 amino acids long. CDR3 nucleotides: TGCGCCAGCAGTCCCCATTGGGGGGTGACAGGGGGCAACACTGAAGCTTTCTTT. It is translated as CASSPHWGVTGGNTEAFF.

The chain carries TRBV6-1 and TRBJ2-1; D may be TRBD1 (5 bases). CDR3 length: 15 amino acids. Germline CDR1 and CDR2: MNHNS and SASEGT. Trimming cost V 2 bases and J 4 bases, with 12 bases left between them. The CDR3 bases are TGTGCCAGCAGTGAATACACAGGAGCGTACAATGAGCAGTTCTTC. Amino acid sequence: CASSEYTGAYNEQFF.

The table lists this clone with a count of one. The J gene is TRBJ1-2, the V gene TRBV27; D is possibly TRBD1 (6 bases). The CDR3 is 15 residues long. Germline assignment: CDR1 MNHEY and CDR2 SMNVEV (reference sequence). V was pared by 3 bases and J by 9 bases, with 20 bases between. This chain's CDR3 is CASSLPTGQGSRYTF. The CDR3 region has the DNA TGTGCCAGCAGTTTGCCCACCGGGCAGGGGAGTCGCTACACCTTC.

The chain links TRBV28 to TRBJ2-1; D is possibly TRBD1 (5 bases). Germline V gene lookup returns CDR1 MDHEN and CDR2 SYDVKM. The length of the CDR3 is 16 residues. V was shortened by 4 bases and J by 2 bases, with 15 bases between the two germline ends. The CDR3 protein is CASSYDTGATYNEQFF. The CDR3, as DNA: TGTGCCAGCAGTTACGACACAGGTGCTACCTACAATGAGCAGTTCTTC.

The chain uses TRBV18 and TRBJ2-1; a weak D match, TRBD2 (5 bases). There are 16 residues in the CDR3. The germline V and J ends were trimmed by 3 bases and 4 bases, with 16 bases remaining between them. Germline V lookup: CDR1 KGHSH, CDR2 LQKENI. The CDR3 loop reads CASSPTTGRAYNEQFF. In DNA form, the CDR3 reads TGTGCCAGCTCACCGACTACTGGACGGGCTTACAATGAGCAGTTCTTC.

V is TRBV19 and J is TRBJ2-1; 7 bases are a match to TRBD2. The CDR3 loop spans 15 amino acids. From germline, CDR1 is LNHDA and CDR2 SQIVND (reference sequence). V gave up 1 base and J gave up 7 bases; unmatched junction bases: 7. The CDR3: CASSIGPGAGNEQFF. As DNA, the CDR3 is TGTGCCAGTAGTATAGGCCCTGGAGCGGGGAATGAGCAGTTCTTC.

In DNA form, the CDR3 reads TGTGCCAGCAGCGTAGCCAGGGGTTTCAATGAGCAGTTCTTC. This encodes CASSVARGFNEQFF. V and J are TRBV9 and TRBJ2-1; D may be TRBD1 (6 bases). The CDR3 has 14 amino acids. Germline lookup yields CDR1 SGDLS and CDR2 YYNGEE. V gave up 0 bases and J gave up 6 bases, with 10 bases separating them.